This T cell receptor beta chain was identified in a study of blood T cell repertoires in COVID-19. Looked up from germline, CDR1 is KGHSH and CDR2 is LQKENI. This CDR3 region has 16 residues. Trimming left V 4 bases short and J 0 bases short, with 13 bases between. Sequencing was performed with immunoSEQ multiplex PCR; in TCRdb, only in-frame clones are kept and a portion is missing. The sample lists about 140,000 clones; 84% were seen once. What was sequenced was peripheral blood. The J gene is TRBJ1-5, the V gene TRBV18; unclear D gene. The clonotype was recovered from a human donor in a cohort sampled during active COVID-19. The DNA for the CDR3 is TGTGCCAGCTCACGATCGGGATCCCTTAGCAATCAGCCCCAGCATTTT. The encoded protein is CASSRSGSLSNQPQHF.